These 9 T cell receptor beta chains share one sample of origin, sequenced in a study of cytomegalovirus exposure and HLA in healthy donors. Primers for the PCR totalled 60 Vbeta and 13 Jbeta. The assay was immunoSEQ multiplex PCR, and TCRdb's table has in-frame clones only and misses some. Of 150,000 to 200,000 clones detected, 78% appear once; the ten largest clones hold about 7.7%. The material sequenced was PBMCs. These receptors all stem from a woman aged 40 to 50 in good health and CMV-seropositive.

Concerning this clone: In this CDR3 the conserved last residue, phenylalanine or tryptophan, is missing, so a read error is likely. This rearrangement joins TRBV19 to TRBJ1-2, with 10 bases lining up with TRBD1. The V gene end was trimmed by 6 bases and the J gene end by 4 bases; junction bases not matched to a gene: 5. This CDR3 is 14 amino acids long. The V gene's germline CDR1 is LNHDA and CDR2 SQIVND (reference sequence). The CDR3 protein is CASSLGQGTYGYTS. CDR3 DNA: TGTGCCAGTAGCCTGGGACAGGGGACCTATGGCTACACCTCC.

The chain combines TRBV5-1 with TRBJ1-1, with 12 bases matching TRBD1. Germline CDR1 SGHRS, CDR2 YFSETQ. V shed 5 bases, J shed 0 bases, and the junction held 5 bases outside the gene matches. CDR3 size: 16 residues. The CDR3 region is CASRGGTGGLNTEAFF. For the CDR3, the DNA is TGCGCCAGCAGAGGAGGGACAGGGGGCTTGAACACTGAAGCTTTCTTT.

This clone was seen once. The chain links TRBV5-1 to TRBJ2-1, with D unclear. CDR3 length: 14 residues. V shed 2 bases and J shed 4 bases, with 10 bases lying between them. The germline CDR1 and CDR2 sequences are SGHRS and YFSETQ. CDR3 in amino acids: CASSFGQEYNEQFF. The CDR3 nucleotides are TGCGCCAGCAGCTTTGGGCAGGAATACAATGAGCAGTTCTTC. Full variable domain (remainder filled in from reference TRBV5-1 and TRBJ2-1): KAGVTQTPRYLIKTRGQQVTLSCSPISGHRSVSWYQQTPGQGLQFLFEYFSETQRNKGNFPGRFSGRQFSNSRSEMNVSTLELGDSALYLCASSFGQEYNEQFFGPGTRLTVL.

The CDR3 sequence: CASSMGGAQSSYNEQFF. For the CDR3, the DNA is TGTGCCAGTAGTATGGGAGGAGCGCAGAGCTCCTACAATGAGCAGTTCTTC. V is TRBV19 and J is TRBJ2-1, with D perhaps matching TRBD2 (6 bases). The CDR3 runs 17 residues. From germline, CDR1 is LNHDA and CDR2 SQIVND (reference sequence). The V end was cut by 3 bases, the J end by 0 bases, with 15 bases between.

The chain has TRBV19 and TRBJ1-2; 7 bases fit TRBD1. This CDR3 is built from 14 residues. CDR1 and CDR2 from the germline V gene are LNHDA and SQIVND (reference sequence). J lost 5 bases, V lost 6 bases, and 9 bases had no gene match. CDR3 amino acids: CASRSQGQLYGYTF. CDR3 in DNA: TGTGCCAGTAGGTCACAGGGACAGCTTTATGGCTACACCTTC.

The J gene is TRBJ1-4, the V gene TRBV19; 9 nucleotides line up with TRBD1. Losses at the gene ends were 8 bases for V and 0 bases for J; bases not matched to a gene: 7. The CDR3 covers 16 residues. From germline, CDR1 is LNHDA and CDR2 SQIVND (reference sequence). The CDR3 sequence: CASSGTGPATNEKLFF. In DNA, the CDR3 is TGTGCCAGTTCCGGGACAGGGCCTGCAACTAATGAAAAACTGTTTTTT.

This chain uses TRBV5-1 with TRBJ1-6, with D possibly being TRBD1 (6 bases). Germline values: CDR1 SGHRS, CDR2 YFSETQ. V was pared by 4 bases and J by 7 bases, with 21 bases between. CDR3 length: 17 amino acids. In nucleotides, the CDR3 is TGCGCCAGCAGCCCCCGACAGGACGGAGACTCCAATTCACCCCTCCACTTT. Translating it yields CASSPRQDGDSNSPLHF.

The chain recombines TRBV7-3 with TRBJ1-2, with D perhaps matching TRBD1 (5 bases). Looked up from germline, CDR1 is SGHTA and CDR2 is FQGTGA. The CDR3 runs 14 residues. V was cut by 3 bases and J by 6 bases, with 14 bases left in between. CDR3 amino acids: CASSLGGAMNGYTF. CDR3 DNA: TGTGCCAGCAGCTTGGGGGGTGCGATGAATGGCTACACCTTC.

The rearrangement uses TRBV6-1 and TRBJ1-2; D is possibly TRBD1 (5 bases). Trimming pared 3 bases from V and 3 bases from J, leaving 11 bases between. This CDR3 is 14 amino acids long. Germline CDR1 and CDR2: MNHNS and SASEGT. CDR3 sequence: CASSEMGRDYGYTF. As DNA, the CDR3 is TGTGCCAGCAGTGAGATGGGGCGCGACTATGGCTACACCTTC.